Listed below are T cell receptor beta chains from one sample, sequenced in a study of blood T cell repertoires in COVID-19. Here immunoSEQ multiplex PCR was the method, and the copy in TCRdb shows in-frame clones only, minus some. Of about 71,000 clones in the sample, roughly 84% were seen once. Sequencing was carried out using peripheral blood. Receptors originate from a man aged 25-40 years with COVID-19, enrolled during active disease. CDR3s include the opening cysteine and the closing phenylalanine or tryptophan. D genes are given only for firm matches. Size values are once, few and many counts, or a class for expanded clones, and some rows have none.

once,-,TRBJ1-1,TRBV28,CASSLAGVGAFF,TGTGCCAGCAGTTTGGCGGGGGTCGGAGCTTTCTTT
-,TRBD2,TRBJ2-1,TRBV13,CASSFAALAGRNEQFF,TGTGCCAGCAGCTTTGCAGCACTAGCGGGGCGGAATGAGCAGTTCTTC
-,-,TRBJ1-2,TRBV14,CASSWGGSGYTF,TGTGCCAGCAGCTGGGGCGGGAGCGGCTACACCTTC
-,-,TRBJ1-5,TRBV27,CASSSGGNQPQHF,TGTGCCAGCAGTTCTGGAGGCAATCAGCCCCAGCATTTT
-,-,TRBJ1-5,TRBV4-2,CASSQSGDTNQPQHF,TGTGCCAGCAGCCAATCGGGGGATACCAATCAGCCCCAGCATTTT
-,TRBD1,TRBJ2-2,TRBV19,CASSRSPGQSTGELFF,TGTGCCAGTAGTCGAAGTCCGGGACAGTCCACCGGGGAGCTGTTTTTT
-,-,TRBJ1-4,TRBV30,CAFELEGRDEKLFF,TGTGCCTTTGAACTGGAGGGAAGAGATGAAAAACTGTTTTTT
few,-,TRBJ1-1,TRBV29-1,CSVEGVGRGATEAFF,TGCAGCGTTGAAGGAGTGGGGAGGGGGGCCACTGAAGCTTTCTTT
-,TRBD2,TRBJ2-7,TRBV5-1,CASSLGSGIDEQYF,TGCGCCAGCAGCTTGGGTAGCGGGATAGATGAGCAGTACTTC
-,-,TRBJ2-7,TRBV5-6,CASSWGGDSYEQYF,TGTGCCAGCAGCTGGGGGGGCGACTCCTACGAGCAGTACTTC
-,TRBD1,TRBJ2-7,TRBV2,CASSPGQDLIYEQYF,TGTGCCAGCAGTCCGGGACAGGATCTCATCTACGAGCAGTACTTC
-,TRBD2,TRBJ2-3,TRBV6-5,CASSRTSGGDTQYF,TGTGCCAGCAGCCGGACTAGCGGGGGTGATACGCAGTATTTT
-,TRBD2,TRBJ2-7,TRBV27,CASSWGGGRGRFYEQYF,TGTGCCAGCAGTTGGGGTGGTGGGCGCGGGAGGTTTTACGAGCAGTACTTC
-,TRBD2,TRBJ2-7,TRBV9,CASSVGASGRSEQYF,TGTGCCAGCAGCGTAGGGGCTAGCGGGAGATCCGAGCAGTACTTC
-,TRBD2,TRBJ2-5,TRBV24-1,CATSDAGTSGETQYF,TGTGCCACCAGTGATGCCGGGACTAGTGGAGAGACCCAGTACTTC
-,-,TRBJ2-2,TRBV30,CAWRAGKSGELFF,TGTGCCTGGAGGGCAGGGAAGAGCGGGGAGCTGTTTTTT
-,-,TRBJ2-3,TRBV20-1,CSASLAATDTQYF,TGCAGTGCTAGTCTTGCGGCCACAGATACGCAGTATTTT
-,TRBD2,TRBJ2-7,TRBV7-2,CASSPHGTTLDEQYF,TGTGCCAGCAGCCCCCACGGGACTACTCTAGACGAGCAGTACTTC
once,-,TRBJ1-1,TRBV6-2/TRBV6-3,CASSQQDLMNTEAFF,TGTGCCAGCAGCCAACAGGACCTCATGAACACTGAAGCTTTCTTT
-,-,TRBJ2-7,TRBV6-5,CASSRSGPPYEQYF,TGTGCCAGCAGTCGAAGCGGCCCGCCCTACGAGCAGTACTTC